Listed here is a single TCR beta chain. The antigen is unknown. Looked up from germline, CDR1 is SGHDN and CDR2 is FVKESK. The CDR3 contains 13 residues. Trimming shortened V by 0 bases and J by 6 bases, and 6 bases separated the two germline ends. TCRdb ran MiXCR on the reads and lists one entry per CDR3 protein. The sample has under 250,000 distinct CDR3 sequences; about 12% are singletons. The entry originates in a study of T cell repertoires in cytomegalovirus infection. Whole-study findings and limits: Ex vivo, HLA-C-restricted CMV-specific TCR beta clonotypes prevailed over the rest of the response.

The origin of this receptor is a human donor in good health (CMV status not recorded). Some clones in this sample may be carry-over from other donors' samples. V and J are TRBV14 and TRBJ2-1; no firm D call. Sequenced: PBMCs. The CDR3 DNA reads as TGTGCCAGCAGCCAAGATTACAGCAATGAGCAGTTCTTC. It encodes CASSQDYSNEQFF. Full variable domain (rest looked up from reference TRBV14 and TRBJ2-1): EAGVTQFPSHSVIEKGQTVTLRCDPISGHDNLYWYRRVMGKEIKFLLHFVKESKQDESGMPNNRFLAERTGGTYSTLKVQPAELEDSGVYFCASSQDYSNEQFFGPGTRLTVL.